This entry lists 18 T cell receptor beta chains sequenced from one sample in a study of blood T cells in healthy people across ages (dated by TCRdb to 2015 to 2017). Receptor libraries were prepared by 5' RACE. Sequencer: Illumina HiSeq 2500. A second roughly 7 to 11 cycle PCR used a sample-barcoded 5' primer and a J-beta primer mix. TCRdb took the public reads, trimmed them with fastp at Q25, ran MiXCR for clone calling and kept in-frame beta chains. A single entry per CDR3 protein holds the most common genes and DNA from its merged rows. The table for this sample lists about a million distinct CDR3 sequences; roughly 51% of them were counted only once. Over 20% of the sample comes from the top ten. The sequenced material came from blood. Receptors were obtained from a woman aged 60-75 years in good health.

The chain has TRBV2 and TRBJ2-1; 8 nucleotides align to TRBD1. CDR1 is SNHLY, CDR2 FYNNEI, per germline. The CDR3 contains 14 residues. Germline trimming cut 4 bases from V and 8 bases from J; bases unmatched to any gene: 7. The CDR3 here is CASSGRQGWDEQFF. CDR3 DNA: TGTGCCAGCAGTGGGAGACAGGGGTGGGATGAGCAGTTCTTC.

In this sample, this clonotype turned up once. V and J are TRBV14 and TRBJ2-1; 10 bases agree with TRBD1. Germline V gene lookup returns CDR1 SGHDN and CDR2 FVKESK. V trimming: 6 bases; J trimming: 8 bases; junction bases outside the gene matches: 7. This CDR3 comprises 14 residues. The DNA of the CDR3 is TGTGCCAGCAGTTGGGACAGGGGCCAGTATGAGCAGTTCTTC. Its translation: CASSWDRGQYEQFF.

V usage is TRBV6-2 or TRBV6-3 and J usage is TRBJ2-5, with D possibly being TRBD1 (5 bases). Deletions cut 6 bases from V and 2 bases from J, with 10 bases between. Germline CDR1 reads MNHEY; CDR2 reads SVGEGT. This CDR3 spans 13 amino acids. The CDR3, as DNA: TGTGCCAGCAGACAGACAGCGCAAGAGACCCAGTACTTC. Its translation: CASRQTAQETQYF.

This chain uses TRBV7-8 with TRBJ2-7; weak D call: TRBD2 (5 bases). The DNA end lines up better with TRBJ2-1; the J call may be wrong. The CDR3 length is 12 residues. Germline V CDR1 and CDR2: SGHVS, FQNEAQ. The CDR3 DNA reads TGTGCCAGCAGCTCTCGGACTCGTGAGCAGTTCTTC. It specifies CASSSRTREQFF.

The chain combines TRBV15 with TRBJ2-6; TRBD2 matches at 7 bases. Germline V gene lookup returns CDR1 LNHNV and CDR2 YYDKDF (reference sequence). The CDR3 extends over 15 amino acids. The V segment lost 3 bases and the J segment 4 bases; nucleotides outside the gene matches: 3. The CDR3, as DNA: TGTGCCACCAGCAGGGGGGGGGAAGGGGCCAACGTCCTGACTTTC. Protein: CATSRGGEGANVLTF.

A note on this clonotype: One junction end disagrees with the germline gene, perhaps due to a read error. The chain is built from TRBV20-1 and TRBJ1-1; D is ambiguous. CDR1 DFQATT and CDR2 SNEGSKA come from the germline V gene (reference sequence). The CDR3 has 10 amino acids. The chain's CDR3 is CSALNTVAFF. DNA for the CDR3: TGCAGTGCCCTGAACACTGTAGCTTTCTTT.

The chain links TRBV4-1 to TRBJ2-7; either TRBD1 or TRBD2 may fit D (5 bases each). V lost 4 bases and J 3 bases, leaving 19 bases between the germline ends. The CDR3 is made up of 16 amino acids. CDR1 and CDR2 from the germline V gene are MGHRA and YSYEKL. CDR3 region: CASSRLFAGTLYEQYF. The CDR3 nucleotides read TGCGCCAGCAGCCGCCTTTTTGCCGGGACCCTCTACGAGCAGTACTTC.

The rearrangement links TRBV15 to TRBJ2-7; D is unresolved. Germline CDR1 reads LNHNV; CDR2 reads YYDKDF (reference sequence). The CDR3 has 15 amino acids. The V end was cut by 3 bases, the J end by 4 bases, with 16 bases between. CDR3 DNA sequence: TGTGCCACCAGCAGTAGGTTGTCTATTGGTTACGAGCAGTACTTC. Translation gives CATSSRLSIGYEQYF. The full variable domain, in which reference TRBV15 and TRBJ2-7 provide the parts outside the CDR3, is DAMVIQNPRYQVTQFGKPVTLSCSQTLNHNVMYWYQQKSSQAPKLLFHYYDKDFNNEADTPDNFQSRRPNTSFCFLDIRSPGLGDTAMYLCATSSRLSIGYEQYFGPGTRLTVT.

This clonotype was found once. This chain links TRBV25-1 with TRBJ1-2; 8 nucleotides align to TRBD1. Germline trimming cut 6 bases from V and 3 bases from J; bases unmatched to any gene: 9. CDR1 and CDR2 from the germline V gene are MGHDK and SYGVNS. This CDR3 spans 15 amino acids. The CDR3 loop reads CASRSDRGNDYGYTF. The CDR3 DNA follows: TGTGCCAGCAGATCAGACAGGGGAAATGACTATGGCTACACCTTC.

The chain links TRBV6-6 to TRBJ1-2; 9 bases match TRBD1. J was trimmed by 0 bases and V by 4 bases; bases with no gene match: 6. Germline V gives CDR1 MNHNY, CDR2 SVGAGI (reference sequence). The CDR3 contains 16 residues. Here the CDR3 reads CASSSGQGGPNYGYTF. CDR3 coding DNA: TGTGCCAGCAGTTCGGGACAGGGCGGACCTAACTATGGCTACACCTTC.

This chain connects TRBV12-3 or TRBV12-4 to TRBJ1-2; tentative D call: TRBD1 (5 bases). V was clipped by 2 bases and J by 7 bases, with 11 bases between them. CDR3 size: 13 residues. CDR3 sequence reads: CASSLRGRVGYTF. CDR3 DNA sequence: TGTGCCAGCAGTTTAAGGGGCAGGGTTGGCTACACCTTC.

This clonotype has a handful of counts. The genes are TRBV5-1 and TRBJ2-7, with a weak D call TRBD1 (5 bases). Germline V gene lookup returns CDR1 SGHRS and CDR2 YFSETQ. The CDR3 extends over 15 amino acids. Trimming cost V 0 bases and J 5 bases, with 15 bases left between them. The CDR3 sequence: CASSLGSAGLDEQYF. In nucleotides, the CDR3 is TGCGCCAGCAGCTTGGGTTCGGCAGGGCTCGACGAGCAGTACTTC.

V usage is TRBV12-3 or TRBV12-4 and J usage is TRBJ2-7; D may be TRBD2 (6 bases). Trimming removed 4 bases from V and 2 bases from J, with 15 bases in between. The CDR3 spans 15 residues. CDR3 sequence: CASSSIGSPTYEQYF. The CDR3 region has the DNA TGTGCCAGCAGTTCAATCGGGAGTCCCACCTACGAGCAGTACTTC.

This clonotype was recorded a few times. This may stem from a read error, because a much larger clone lies one nucleotide away. The chain is built from TRBV2 and TRBJ2-3; D unclear. The V gene's germline CDR1 is SNHLY and CDR2 FYNNEI. This CDR3 comprises 13 residues. V dropped 8 bases and J dropped 4 bases, with 13 bases sitting between them. This CDR3 reads CASGTDLADTQYF. CDR3 coding DNA: TGTGCCAGCGGTACAGATTTGGCAGATACGCAGTATTTT.

This rearrangement joins TRBV9 to TRBJ2-7; TRBD2 matches at 10 bases. The CDR3 length is 14 residues. J lost 0 bases, V lost 9 bases, and 6 bases had no gene match. The germline V gene has CDR1 SGDLS and CDR2 YYNGEE. This CDR3 reads CANKAGGVSYEQYF. The CDR3 DNA reads TGTGCCAACAAAGCGGGAGGGGTCTCCTACGAGCAGTACTTC.

In this sample, this clonotype turned up many times. The chain uses TRBV20-1 and TRBJ2-7; 9 positions match TRBD1. Germline-derived CDR1 and CDR2 are DFQATT and SNEGSKA (reference sequence). The CDR3 totals 14 residues. The V and J ends lost 6 bases and 6 bases, in that order; junction bases with no gene match: 12. For the CDR3, the DNA is TGCAGTGCCAGTACGGGACAGGGCCTAAGCGAGCAGTACTTC. Protein product: CSASTGQGLSEQYF.

In the case of this clonotype: The junction differs from germline at one of its ends, possibly a read error. The chain has TRBV7-9 and TRBJ2-1; TRBD2 agrees at 9 bases. Germline V gene lookup returns CDR1 SEHNR and CDR2 FQNEAQ (reference sequence). The length of the CDR3 is 17 residues. CDR3 amino acids: CASNLEKLAGLYNEQFF. The CDR3 DNA reads as TGTGCCAGCAACTTAGAAAAACTAGCGGGTCTTTACAATGAGCAGTTCTTC.

The chain links TRBV4-1 to TRBJ1-5, with a weak D call TRBD1 (5 bases). The germline V gene has CDR1 MGHRA and CDR2 YSYEKL. The CDR3 covers 16 residues. V lost 0 bases and J lost 6, with 15 bases in between. The CDR3 DNA reads as TGCGCCAGCAGCCAAGAAGGGGCGGGGAGGGGTCAGCCCCAGCATTTT. This translates into CASSQEGAGRGQPQHF.